This is a list of T cell receptor beta chains from one sample in a study of cytomegalovirus exposure and HLA in healthy donors. Clones were read by immunoSEQ multiplex PCR, and TCRdb kept only the in-frame ones, dropping some. Of about 120,000 clones listed, roughly nine tenths are singletons. Material for sequencing was PBMCs. The source is a woman between 18 and 29 years old in good health and CMV-seronegative. Each CDR3 is given with its conserved first and last residue. The D gene is left open where the match is weak. Size tells how often a clone was seen (once, few, many) or the class of an expanded clone, and some rows leave it out.

J,V,size,D,CDR3,DNA
TRBJ1-2,TRBV30,.,.,CAQKGEGVGYTF,TGTGCTCAAAAAGGAGAGGGGGTTGGCTACACCTTC
TRBJ2-3,TRBV9,once,.,CASSVLFGGSTDTQYF,TGTGCCAGCAGCGTACTCTTCGGGGGAAGCACAGATACGCAGTATTTT
TRBJ2-5,TRBV27,.,.,CASSAAGEETQYF,TGTGCCAGCAGTGCGGCGGGCGAAGAGACCCAGTACTTC
TRBJ2-1,TRBV7-6,.,.,CASSFGGDNNEQFF,TGTGCCAGCAGCTTTGGGGGGGACAACAATGAGCAGTTCTTC
TRBJ2-1,TRBV5-4,.,.,CASSFDSSLRFF,TGTGCCAGCAGCTTCGACTCCTCGTTGAGGTTCTTC
TRBJ2-1,TRBV19,.,TRBD2,CASSTPGLAGLSSYNEQFF,TGTGCCAGTAGTACACCGGGACTAGCGGGTCTAAGCTCCTACAATGAGCAGTTCTTC
TRBJ1-4,TRBV25-1,.,TRBD1,CASTWDSATNEKLFF,TGTGCCAGCACCTGGGACAGTGCAACTAATGAAAAACTGTTTTTT
TRBJ2-1,TRBV10-1,few,.,CASSESVGSNYNEQFF,TGCGCCAGCAGTGAGTCGGTGGGCAGCAACTACAATGAGCAGTTCTTC
TRBJ2-5,TRBV6-5,.,TRBD2,CASRTSGKLETQYF,TGTGCCAGCAGGACTAGCGGGAAGTTGGAGACCCAGTACTTC
TRBJ2-3,TRBV4-1,.,TRBD1,CASSQSGTVIDTQYF,TGCGCCAGCAGCCAATCCGGGACAGTAATAGATACGCAGTATTTT
TRBJ2-6,TRBV25-1,.,.,CASSELVWSSGANVLTF,TGTGCCAGCAGTGAATTAGTTTGGAGCTCTGGGGCCAACGTCCTGACTTTC
TRBJ2-3,TRBV9,.,TRBD2,CASSISGSSDTQYF,TGTGCCAGCAGTATTAGCGGGAGTAGCGATACGCAGTATTTT
TRBJ2-1,TRBV7-2,.,.,CASSSESGATYNEQFF,TGTGCCAGCAGCTCCGAAAGCGGAGCTACCTACAATGAGCAGTTCTTC
TRBJ1-1,TRBV19,.,TRBD1,CASSTEQGARTEAFF,TGTGCCAGTAGTACGGAACAGGGGGCGAGAACTGAAGCTTTCTTT
TRBJ2-3,TRBV28,.,TRBD2,CASSSALAGASTDTQYF,TGTGCCAGCAGTTCCGCTCTAGCGGGAGCTAGCACAGATACGCAGTATTTT
TRBJ1-1,TRBV14,.,.,CASSQETGFGTEAFF,TGTGCCAGCAGCCAAGAAACAGGGTTTGGCACTGAAGCTTTCTTT
TRBJ2-3,TRBV7-9,.,TRBD1,CASSLGGETGAQDTQYF,TGTGCCAGCAGCTTAGGGGGCGAGACAGGGGCGCAAGATACGCAGTATTTT
TRBJ1-2,TRBV13,few,.,CASSSERQDYYGYTF,TGTGCCAGCAGCTCTGAAAGACAGGACTACTATGGCTACACCTTC
TRBJ2-1,TRBV28,.,.,CASSQLLPPSLGLNEQFF,TGTGCCAGCAGCCAACTACTTCCACCCTCGTTAGGCCTCAATGAGCAGTTCTTC
TRBJ1-5,TRBV5-8,.,.,CASSLLSGEQRPQHF,TGTGCCAGCAGCTTATTATCGGGGGAGCAACGGCCCCAGCATTTT
TRBJ2-6,TRBV19,.,.,CASSTQGSGANVLTF,TGTGCCAGTAGTACCCAGGGGTCTGGGGCCAACGTCCTGACTTTC